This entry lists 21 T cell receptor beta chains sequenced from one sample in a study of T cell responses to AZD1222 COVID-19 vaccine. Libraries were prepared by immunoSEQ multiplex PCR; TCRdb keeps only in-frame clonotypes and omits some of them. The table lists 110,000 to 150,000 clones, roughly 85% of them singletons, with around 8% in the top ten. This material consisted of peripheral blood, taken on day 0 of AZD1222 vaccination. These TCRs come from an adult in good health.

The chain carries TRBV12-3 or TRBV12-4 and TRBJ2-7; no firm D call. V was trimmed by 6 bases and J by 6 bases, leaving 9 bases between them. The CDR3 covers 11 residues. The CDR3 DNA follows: TGTGCCAGCAGCCCTGGTAGCGAGCAGTACTTC. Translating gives CASSPGSEQYF.

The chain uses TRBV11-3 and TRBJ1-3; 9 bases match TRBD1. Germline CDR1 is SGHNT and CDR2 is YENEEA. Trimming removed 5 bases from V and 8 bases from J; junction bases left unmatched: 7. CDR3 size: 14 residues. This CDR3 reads CASSPTGGKDTIYF. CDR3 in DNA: TGTGCCAGCAGCCCAACAGGGGGCAAGGACACCATATATTTT.

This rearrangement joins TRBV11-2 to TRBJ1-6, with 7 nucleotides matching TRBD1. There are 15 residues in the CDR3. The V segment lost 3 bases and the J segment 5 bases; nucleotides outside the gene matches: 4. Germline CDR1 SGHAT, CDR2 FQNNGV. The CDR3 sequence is CASSFGTVNNSPLHF. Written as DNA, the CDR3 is TGTGCCAGCAGCTTCGGGACAGTTAATAATTCACCCCTCCACTTT.

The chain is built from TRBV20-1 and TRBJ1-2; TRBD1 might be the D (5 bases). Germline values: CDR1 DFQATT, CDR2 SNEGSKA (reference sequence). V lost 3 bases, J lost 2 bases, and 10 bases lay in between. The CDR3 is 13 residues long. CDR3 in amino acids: CSASRTTNYGYTF. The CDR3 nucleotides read TGCAGTGCTAGTCGGACAACGAACTATGGCTACACCTTC.

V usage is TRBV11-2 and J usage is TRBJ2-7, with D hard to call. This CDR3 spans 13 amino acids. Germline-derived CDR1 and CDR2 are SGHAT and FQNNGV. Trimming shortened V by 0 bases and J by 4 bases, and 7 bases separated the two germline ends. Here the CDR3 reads CASSLEPDYEQYF. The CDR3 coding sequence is TGTGCCAGCAGCTTAGAACCCGATTACGAGCAGTACTTC.

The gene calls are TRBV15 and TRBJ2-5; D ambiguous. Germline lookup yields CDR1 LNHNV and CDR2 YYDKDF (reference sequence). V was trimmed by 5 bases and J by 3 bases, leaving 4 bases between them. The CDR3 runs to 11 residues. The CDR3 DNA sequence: TGTGCCACCAGCGGGGAAGAGACCCAGTACTTC. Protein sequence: CATSGEETQYF.

The CDR3 nucleotides are TGTGCCAGACACCGGGGCACTGAAGCTTTCTTT. Its translation: CARHRGTEAFF. J is TRBJ1-1 and V is TRBV30; the D is unclear. Germline CDR1 is GTSNPN and CDR2 is SVGIG (reference sequence). V was shortened by 8 bases and J by 4 bases, with 11 bases between the two germline ends. The CDR3 has 11 residues.

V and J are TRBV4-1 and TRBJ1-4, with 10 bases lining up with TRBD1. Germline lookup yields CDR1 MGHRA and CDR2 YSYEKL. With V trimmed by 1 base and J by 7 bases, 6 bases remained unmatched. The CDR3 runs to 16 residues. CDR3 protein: CASSQVPGQGSEKLFF. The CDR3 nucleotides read TGCGCCAGCAGCCAAGTCCCGGGACAGGGGAGTGAAAAACTGTTTTTT.

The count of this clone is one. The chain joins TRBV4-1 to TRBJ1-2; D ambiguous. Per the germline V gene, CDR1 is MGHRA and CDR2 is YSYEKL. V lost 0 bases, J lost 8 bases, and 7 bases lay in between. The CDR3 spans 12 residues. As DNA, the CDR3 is TGCGCCAGCAGCCAAGATGGGCGGGGCTACACCTTC. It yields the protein CASSQDGRGYTF.

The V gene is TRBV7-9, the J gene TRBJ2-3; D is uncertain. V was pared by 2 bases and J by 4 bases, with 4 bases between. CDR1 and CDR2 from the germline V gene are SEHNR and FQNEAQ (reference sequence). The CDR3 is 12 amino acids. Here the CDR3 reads CASSLQADTQYF. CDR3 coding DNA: TGTGCCAGCAGCTTACAGGCAGATACGCAGTATTTT. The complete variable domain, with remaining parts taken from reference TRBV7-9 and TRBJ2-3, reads DTGVSQNPRHKITKRGQNVTFRCDPISEHNRLYWYRQTLGQGPEFLTYFQNEAQLEKSRLLSDRFSAERPKGSFSTLEIQRTEQGDSAMYLCASSLQADTQYFGPGTRLTVL.

The chain's CDR3 is CATRDWSEETQYF. The CDR3 DNA sequence: TGTGCCACCAGAGATTGGAGCGAAGAGACCCAGTACTTC. This chain uses TRBV7-2 with TRBJ2-5, with D hard to call. V lost 10 bases and J 3 bases, leaving 15 bases between the germline ends. Germline V gene data show CDR1 as SGHTA and CDR2 as FQGNSA. The CDR3 spans 13 residues.

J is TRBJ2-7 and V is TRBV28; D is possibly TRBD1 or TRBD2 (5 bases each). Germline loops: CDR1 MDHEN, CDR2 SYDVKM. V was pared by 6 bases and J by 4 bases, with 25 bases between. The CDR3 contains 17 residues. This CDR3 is CASSLGRLPPRIYEQYF. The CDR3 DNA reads TGTGCCAGCAGCCTGGGACGGCTGCCGCCGCGCATTTACGAGCAGTACTTC.

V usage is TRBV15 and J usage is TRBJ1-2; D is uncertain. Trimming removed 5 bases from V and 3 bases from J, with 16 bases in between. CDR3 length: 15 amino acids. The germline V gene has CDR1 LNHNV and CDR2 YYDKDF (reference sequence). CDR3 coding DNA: TGTGCCACCAGCCAGGAGAAGGGAATATACTATGGCTACACCTTC. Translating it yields CATSQEKGIYYGYTF.

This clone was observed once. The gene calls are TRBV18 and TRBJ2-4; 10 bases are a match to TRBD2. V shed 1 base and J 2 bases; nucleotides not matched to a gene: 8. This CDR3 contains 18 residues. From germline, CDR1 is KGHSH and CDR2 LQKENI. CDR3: CASSPLAGGVGSKNIQYF. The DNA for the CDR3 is TGTGCCAGCTCACCACTAGCGGGAGGCGTGGGGTCCAAAAACATTCAGTACTTC.

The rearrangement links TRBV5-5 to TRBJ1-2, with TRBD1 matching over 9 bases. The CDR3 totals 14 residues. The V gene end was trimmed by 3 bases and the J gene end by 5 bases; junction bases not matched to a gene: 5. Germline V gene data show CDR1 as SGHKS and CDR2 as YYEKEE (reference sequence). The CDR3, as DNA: TGTGCCAGCAGCTCGGCCGGGACAGGGTATGGCTACACCTTC. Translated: CASSSAGTGYGYTF.

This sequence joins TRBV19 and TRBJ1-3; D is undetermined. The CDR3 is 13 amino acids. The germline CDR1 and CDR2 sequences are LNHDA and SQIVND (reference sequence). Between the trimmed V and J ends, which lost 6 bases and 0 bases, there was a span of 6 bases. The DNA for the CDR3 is TGTGCCAGTAGGACACTCTCTGGAAACACCATATATTTT. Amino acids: CASRTLSGNTIYF.

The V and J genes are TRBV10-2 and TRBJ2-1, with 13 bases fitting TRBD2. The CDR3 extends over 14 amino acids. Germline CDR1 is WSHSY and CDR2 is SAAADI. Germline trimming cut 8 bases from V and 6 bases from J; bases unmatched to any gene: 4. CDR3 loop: CASSGLAGINEQFF. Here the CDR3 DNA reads TGCGCCAGCTCGGGACTAGCGGGAATCAATGAGCAGTTCTTC.

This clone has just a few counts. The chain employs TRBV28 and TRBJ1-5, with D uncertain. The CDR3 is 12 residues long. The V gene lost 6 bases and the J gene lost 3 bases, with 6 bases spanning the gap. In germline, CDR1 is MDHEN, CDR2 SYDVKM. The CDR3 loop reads CASRWFNQPQHF. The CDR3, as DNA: TGTGCCAGCAGGTGGTTCAATCAGCCCCAGCATTTT. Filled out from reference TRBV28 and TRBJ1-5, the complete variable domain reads DVKVTQSSRYLVKRTGEKVFLECVQDMDHENMFWYRQDPGLGLRLIYFSYDVKMKEKGDIPEGYSVSREKKERFSLILESASTNQTSMYLCASRWFNQPQHFGDGTRLSIL.

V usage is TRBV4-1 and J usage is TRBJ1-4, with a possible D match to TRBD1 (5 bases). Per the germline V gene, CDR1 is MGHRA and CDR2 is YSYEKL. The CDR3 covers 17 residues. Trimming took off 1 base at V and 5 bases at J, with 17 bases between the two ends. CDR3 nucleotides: TGCGCCAGCAGCCAAGGGCAGGGCGTTGGGGGGAATGAAAAACTGTTTTTT. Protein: CASSQGQGVGGNEKLFF.

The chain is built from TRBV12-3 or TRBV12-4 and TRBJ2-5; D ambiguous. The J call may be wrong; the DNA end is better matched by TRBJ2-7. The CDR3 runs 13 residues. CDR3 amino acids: CASSPSIGDEQYF. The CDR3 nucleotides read TGTGCCAGCAGCCCCTCAATTGGGGACGAGCAGTACTTC.

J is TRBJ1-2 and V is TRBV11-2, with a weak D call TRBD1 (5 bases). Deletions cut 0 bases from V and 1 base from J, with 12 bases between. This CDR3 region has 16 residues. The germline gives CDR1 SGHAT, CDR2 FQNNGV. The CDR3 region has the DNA TGTGCCAGCAGCTTAGATAGGGGCCTTGGTAACTATGGCTACACCTTC. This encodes CASSLDRGLGNYGYTF.